This T cell receptor beta chain was observed in a study of blood T cell repertoires in COVID-19. As for the study in general: Acute-phase and convalescent COVID-19 samples originated in the United States, Italy and Spain.

The participants were between about 18 and 89 years old and came from under 25 US areas. Recovered participants had two consecutive negative NP/OP PCR tests, healthcare professional clearance, or symptom resolution. The repertoire was sequenced with immunoSEQ multiplex PCR; TCRdb's copy has only in-frame clones and lacks some. The sample contains a few hundred thousand clones, nearly 90% of which appear only once. The CDR3 length is 15 residues. V was trimmed by 2 bases and J by 0 bases, leaving 9 bases between them. Looked up from germline, CDR1 is SGHRS and CDR2 is YFSETQ. V usage is TRBV5-1 and J usage is TRBJ2-1, with D possibly matching TRBD2 (7 bases). Sequencing used PBMCs or T cells enriched from blood (not recorded which). This clonotype originated in a woman aged 25 to 39 who had recovered from COVID-19. This CDR3 is CASSLRGGSYNEQFF. The DNA of the CDR3 is TGCGCCAGCAGCTTAAGGGGGGGCTCCTACAATGAGCAGTTCTTC.